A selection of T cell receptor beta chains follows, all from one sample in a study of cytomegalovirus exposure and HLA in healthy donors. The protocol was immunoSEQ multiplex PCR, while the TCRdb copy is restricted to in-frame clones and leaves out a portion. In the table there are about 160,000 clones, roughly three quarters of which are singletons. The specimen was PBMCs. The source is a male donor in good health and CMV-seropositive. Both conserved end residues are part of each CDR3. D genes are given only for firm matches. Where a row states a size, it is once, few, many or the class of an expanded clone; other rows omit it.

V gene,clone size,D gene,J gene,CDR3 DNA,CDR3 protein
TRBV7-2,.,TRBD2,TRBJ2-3,TGTGCCAGCAGCCAACTAGCGGGGGAGACAGATACGCAGTATTTT,CASSQLAGETDTQYF
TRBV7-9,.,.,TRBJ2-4,TGTGCCAGCAGCTTCCCAGAAGGGGCGGTTAAAAACATTCAGTACTTC,CASSFPEGAVKNIQYF
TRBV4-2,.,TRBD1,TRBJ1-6,TGTGCCAGCAGCCAGGCCGACAGGGGGAATAATTCACCCCTCCACTTT,CASSQADRGNNSPLHF
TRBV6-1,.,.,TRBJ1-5,TGTGCCAGCAGTGAAATTCAGTACAATCAGCCCCAGCATTTT,CASSEIQYNQPQHF
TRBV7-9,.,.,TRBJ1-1,TGTGCCAGCAGCCGAATTTTAGGGGTAAAAACTGAAGCTTTCTTT,CASSRILGVKTEAFF
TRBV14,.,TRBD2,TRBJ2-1,TGTGCCAGCAGCCAGGAGTACTTAGCGGGGTACAATGAGCAGTTCTTC,CASSQEYLAGYNEQFF
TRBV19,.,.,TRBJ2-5,TGTGCCAGTAGCCATGAGGTAGGCCGTTCTGGGACCCAGTACTTC,CASSHEVGRSGTQYF
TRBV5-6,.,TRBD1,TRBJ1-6,TGTGCCAGCAGCTTCGGGACAGGTGGTAATTCACCCCTCCACTTT,CASSFGTGGNSPLHF
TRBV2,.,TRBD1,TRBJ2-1,TGTGCCAGCAGTGCCGCGGACAGGGGGCGGCGTGAGCAGTTCTTC,CASSAADRGRREQFF
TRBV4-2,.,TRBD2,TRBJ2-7,TGTGCCAGCAGCCAAGATGGGAGGGACGAGCAGTACTTC,CASSQDGRDEQYF
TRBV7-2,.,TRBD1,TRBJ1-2,TGTGCCAGCAGCTTAAACAGGGGGCGGCCTAGGGGCTACACCTTC,CASSLNRGRPRGYTF
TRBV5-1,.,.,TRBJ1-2,TGCGCCAGCAGCTCCCTCGGTGGGGGGGCTCAAGGCTACACCTTC,CASSSLGGGAQGYTF
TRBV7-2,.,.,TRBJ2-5,TGTGCCAGCATCCCCTCACCGGGGATCCAAGAGACCCAGTACTTC,CASIPSPGIQETQYF
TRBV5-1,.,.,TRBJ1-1,TGCGCCAGCAGCTTGGGGGCAACCACTGAAGCTTTCTTT,CASSLGATTEAFF
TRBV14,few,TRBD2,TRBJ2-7,TGTGCCAGCAGCCGGACTGGAGCGGGGGGCTACGAGCAGTACTTC,CASSRTGAGGYEQYF
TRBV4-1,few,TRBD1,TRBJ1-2,TGCGCCAGCAGCCAGCCGGGACAGGGGGCCTTTGGCTACACCTTC,CASSQPGQGAFGYTF